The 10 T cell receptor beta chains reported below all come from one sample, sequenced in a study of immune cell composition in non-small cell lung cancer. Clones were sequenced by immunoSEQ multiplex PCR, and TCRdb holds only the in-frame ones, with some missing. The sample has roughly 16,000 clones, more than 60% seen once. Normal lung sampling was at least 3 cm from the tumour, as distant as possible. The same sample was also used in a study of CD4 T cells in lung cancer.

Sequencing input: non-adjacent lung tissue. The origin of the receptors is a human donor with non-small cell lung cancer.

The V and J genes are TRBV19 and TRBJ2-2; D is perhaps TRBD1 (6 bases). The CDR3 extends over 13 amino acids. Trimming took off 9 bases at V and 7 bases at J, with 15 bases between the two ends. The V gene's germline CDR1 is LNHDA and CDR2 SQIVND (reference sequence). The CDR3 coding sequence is TGTGCCAGCGAGGGGGATCGGGACGGGGAGCTGTTTTTT. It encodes CASEGDRDGELFF.

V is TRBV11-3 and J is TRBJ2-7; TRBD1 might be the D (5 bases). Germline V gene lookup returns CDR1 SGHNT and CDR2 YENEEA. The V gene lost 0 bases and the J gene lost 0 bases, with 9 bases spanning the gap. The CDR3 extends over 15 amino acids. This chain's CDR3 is CASSLEQVGSYEQYF. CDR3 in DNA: TGTGCCAGCAGCTTAGAACAGGTTGGCTCCTACGAGCAGTACTTC.

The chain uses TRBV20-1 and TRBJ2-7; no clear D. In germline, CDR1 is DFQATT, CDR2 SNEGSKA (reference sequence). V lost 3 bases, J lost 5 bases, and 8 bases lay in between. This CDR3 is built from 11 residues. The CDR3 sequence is CSASGHHEQYF. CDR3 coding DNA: TGCAGTGCTAGTGGTCACCACGAGCAGTACTTC.

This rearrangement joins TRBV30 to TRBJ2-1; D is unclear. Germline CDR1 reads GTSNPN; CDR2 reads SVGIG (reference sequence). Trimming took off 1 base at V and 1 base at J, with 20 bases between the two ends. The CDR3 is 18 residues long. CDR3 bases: TGTGCCTGGAGTGCCTATGCCCTTGGAGTGGGTTCCTACAATGAGCAGTTCTTC. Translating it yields CAWSAYALGVGSYNEQFF.

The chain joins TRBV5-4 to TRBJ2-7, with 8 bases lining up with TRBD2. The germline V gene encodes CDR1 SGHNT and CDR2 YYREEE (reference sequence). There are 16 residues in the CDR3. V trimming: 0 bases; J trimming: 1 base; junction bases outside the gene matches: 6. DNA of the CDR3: TGTGCCAGCAGCTTGGAAATAGCGGGGAATTCCTACGAGCAGTACTTC. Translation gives CASSLEIAGNSYEQYF.

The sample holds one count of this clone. The CDR3 nucleotides read TGTGCCAGCAGCGTAGCCGACAGGTTAGATACGCAGTATTTT. Residues: CASSVADRLDTQYF. The chain is built from TRBV9 and TRBJ2-3, with D possibly TRBD1 on 6 matching bases. V lost 0 bases and J lost 5, with 10 bases in between. Germline V gives CDR1 SGDLS, CDR2 YYNGEE. This CDR3 is 14 amino acids long.

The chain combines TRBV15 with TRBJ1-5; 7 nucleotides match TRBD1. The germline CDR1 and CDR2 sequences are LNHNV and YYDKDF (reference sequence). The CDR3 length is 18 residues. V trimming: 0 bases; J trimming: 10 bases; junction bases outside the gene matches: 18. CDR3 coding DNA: TGTGCCACCAGCAGAGAGGCAGGGACCGGGACAGCGGTTCGACCCCAGCATTTT. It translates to CATSREAGTGTAVRPQHF.

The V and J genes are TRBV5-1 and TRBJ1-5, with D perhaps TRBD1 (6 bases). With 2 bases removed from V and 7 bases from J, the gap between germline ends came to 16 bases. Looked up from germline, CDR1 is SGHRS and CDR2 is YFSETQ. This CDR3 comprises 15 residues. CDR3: CASSLGGPEKQPQHF. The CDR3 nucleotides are TGCGCCAGCAGCTTAGGGGGGCCGGAAAAACAGCCCCAGCATTTT.

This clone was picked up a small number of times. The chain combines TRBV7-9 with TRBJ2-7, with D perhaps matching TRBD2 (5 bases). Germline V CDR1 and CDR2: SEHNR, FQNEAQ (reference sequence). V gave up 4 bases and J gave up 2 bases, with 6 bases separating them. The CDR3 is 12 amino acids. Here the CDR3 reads CASSSGTYEQYF. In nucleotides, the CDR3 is TGTGCCAGCAGCTCCGGGACCTACGAGCAGTACTTC.

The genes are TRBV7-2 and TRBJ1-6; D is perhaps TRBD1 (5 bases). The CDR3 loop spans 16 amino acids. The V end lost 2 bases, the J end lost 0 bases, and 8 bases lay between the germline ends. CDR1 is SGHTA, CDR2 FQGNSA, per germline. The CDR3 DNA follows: TGTGCCAGCAGCTTAATGGGACCCTCCTATAATTCACCCCTCCACTTT. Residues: CASSLMGPSYNSPLHF.